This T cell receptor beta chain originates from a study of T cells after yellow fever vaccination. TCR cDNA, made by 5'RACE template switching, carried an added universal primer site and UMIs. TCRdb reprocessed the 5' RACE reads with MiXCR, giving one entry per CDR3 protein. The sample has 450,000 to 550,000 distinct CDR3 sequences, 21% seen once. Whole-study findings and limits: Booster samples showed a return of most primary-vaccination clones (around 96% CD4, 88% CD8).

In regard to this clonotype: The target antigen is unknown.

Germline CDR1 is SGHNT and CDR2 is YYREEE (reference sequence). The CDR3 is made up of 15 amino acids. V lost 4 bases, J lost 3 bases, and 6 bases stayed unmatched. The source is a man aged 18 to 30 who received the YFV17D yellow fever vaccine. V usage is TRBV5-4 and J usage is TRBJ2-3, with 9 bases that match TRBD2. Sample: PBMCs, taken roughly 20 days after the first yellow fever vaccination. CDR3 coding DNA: TGTGCCAGCAGCCGCCGCGGGGGGGAAACAGATACGCAGTATTTT. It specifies CASSRRGGETDTQYF.